This T cell receptor (beta chain) was sequenced during a study of T-cell reconstitution after alpha-beta-depleted transplantation in children. TCRbeta library construction was performed incorporating unique molecular identifiers. From the PCR reads, TCRdb called clonotypes with MiXCR, one entry per CDR3 protein. Of about 400,000 distinct CDR3 sequences listed, 20% were seen once; the top ten hold approximately 3.9%. There are 13 residues in the CDR3. The V and J ends lost 5 bases and 3 bases respectively, with 10 bases between them. CDR1 is SGHAT, CDR2 FQNNGV, per germline. The chain carries TRBV11-2 and TRBJ2-5; D tentatively reads TRBD1 or TRBD2 (5 bases each). This TCR came from a human donor who donated a stem cell graft to a child with acute myeloid leukemia. Sequencing was performed on PBMCs from the stem cell graft donor, taken from the stem cell graft. The CDR3 bases are TGTGCCAGCAGCCCGGGGCCAAAAGAGACCCAGTACTTC. It encodes CASSPGPKETQYF.